The rows below give T cell receptor beta chains drawn from one sample of a study of T-cell reconstitution after alpha-beta-depleted transplantation in children. TCRdb used MiXCR to reprocess the PCR reads, holding one entry per CDR3 protein. The sample contains 130,000 to 150,000 distinct CDR3 sequences, 8.8% of which appear only once. The source material was PBMCs, mostly from graft donor cells, sampled 180 days after TCRalphabeta/CD19-depleted stem cell transplant. The receptors shown here come from a female patient aged 2-9 years who had a stem cell transplant for congenital amegakaryocytic thrombocytopenia, so the T cells may come from the graft donor. The CDR3 runs from the conserved cysteine through the conserved F or W. Each record gives: J gene, V gene, clone size, D gene, CDR3 DNA, CDR3 protein. D genes are given only for firm matches. The size entry is marked missing in some rows and otherwise reads once, few, many or a size class.

TRBJ1-5 TRBV6-1 many - TGTGCCAGCAGTGAAAATTGGGGGACACCGAATCAGCCCCAGCATTTT CASSENWGTPNQPQHF
TRBJ1-1 TRBV5-1 many TRBD1 TGCGCCAGCAGCTATTCAGGGGGCAACACTGAAGCTTTCTTT CASSYSGGNTEAFF
TRBJ1-6 TRBV28 many - TGTGCCAGCAGTTCGGGGGGGTCTTCACCCCTCCACTTT CASSSGGSSPLHF
TRBJ1-1 TRBV5-1 many TRBD1 TGCGCCAGCAGACGAGGGGACAGGGGGCTGAACACTGAAGCTTTCTTT CASRRGDRGLNTEAFF
TRBJ2-7 TRBV10-3 many - TGTGCCATCAGTGAGTTCAGTTTGGGTGAGGGAGAGCAGTACTTC CAISEFSLGEGEQYF
TRBJ1-1 TRBV2 many - TGTGCCAGCAGTGATAGGGTTGGCACTGAAGCTTTCTTT CASSDRVGTEAFF
TRBJ1-4 TRBV12-3/TRBV12-4 many - TGTGCCAGCAGTACCCGGGGTTCAAGAGGGGAAAAACTGTTTTTT CASSTRGSRGEKLFF
TRBJ1-5 TRBV7-6 - - TGTGCCAGCAGCCTTATGTCGGGTGTCGGCAATCAGCCCCAGCATTTT CASSLMSGVGNQPQHF
TRBJ2-5 TRBV12-3/TRBV12-4 medium-sized TRBD1 TGTGCCAGCAGTTTAGATGACAGGGAAGAGACCCAGTACTTC CASSLDDREETQYF
TRBJ2-2 TRBV19 once - TGTGCCAGTAGTATGGTGGTGGCGAACACCGGGGAGCTGTTTTTT CASSMVVANTGELFF
TRBJ1-6 TRBV28 few - TGTGCCAGCAGTTTAACTGAATGGACGGTCGAGGGGTATAATTCACCCCTCCACTTT CASSLTEWTVEGYNSPLHF
TRBJ2-1 TRBV6-1 many - TGTGCCAGCAGTGGGACTAGGGGGAATGAGCAGTTCTTC CASSGTRGNEQFF
TRBJ2-1 TRBV20-1 many TRBD2 TGCAGTGCTAGAGATGGGTCTAGCGGGTATTCCTACAATGAGCAGTTCTTC CSARDGSSGYSYNEQFF
TRBJ2-7 TRBV6-5 many - TGTGCCAGCAGTTACCGTAACGGTGCTCGGGAGCAGTACTTC CASSYRNGAREQYF
TRBJ1-1 TRBV4-3 many TRBD1 TGCGCCAGCAGCCAAGCGGAGACAGGGATCACTGAAGCTTTCTTT CASSQAETGITEAFF
TRBJ1-4 TRBV7-8 many TRBD1 TGTGCCAGCAGCTCCCGACAGGGTTCCGTTGAAAAACTGTTTTTT CASSSRQGSVEKLFF
TRBJ2-3 TRBV15 few - TGTGCCACCAGCAGACCTGGTCCCCTCCAGAGCACAGATACGCAGTATTTT CATSRPGPLQSTDTQYF
TRBJ1-4 TRBV5-5 many - TGTGCCAGCAGCTGGGCTGGGAGAATACAAAGGGAAAAACTGTTTTTT CASSWAGRIQREKLFF
TRBJ2-7 TRBV29-1 - - TGCAGCGTCTTTGATAGGACTCGTACCTACGAGCAGTACTTC CSVFDRTRTYEQYF
TRBJ2-1 TRBV15 many TRBD2 TGTGCCACCAGCAGAGATCGGAGCGGGGGTTACAATGAGCAGTTCTTC CATSRDRSGGYNEQFF
TRBJ2-4 TRBV7-2 many TRBD1 TGTGCCAGCAGCACGGACAGGGGATACATTCAGTACTTC CASSTDRGYIQYF
TRBJ2-4 TRBV20-1 many - TGCAGTGCTAGCGAACCAGCCAAAAACATTCAGTACTTC CSASEPAKNIQYF
TRBJ2-3 TRBV6-1 many TRBD2 TGTGCCAGCAGTCTGGGACTAGCGGGAGTAGATACGCAGTATTTT CASSLGLAGVDTQYF
TRBJ2-2 TRBV5-4 many - TGTGCCAGCAGCTTACAGGGCGTGAACACCGGGGAGCTGTTTTTT CASSLQGVNTGELFF
TRBJ2-3 TRBV20-1 many TRBD1 TGCAGTGCTCGGGACGGGACAGGGGTTACAGATACGCAGTATTTT CSARDGTGVTDTQYF
TRBJ2-7 TRBV6-2/TRBV6-3 few - TGTGCCAGCACCATCTCGGCGGGGAAGCCCTACGAGCAGTACTTC CASTISAGKPYEQYF
TRBJ2-7 TRBV28 many - TGTGCCAGCAGTAGGTGGGATGGGGGCCTCTACGAGCAGTACTTC CASSRWDGGLYEQYF
TRBJ2-7 TRBV2 many - TGTGCCAGCTCCGGAAGTGGGGGCTCGGTCTCTAAACAGTACTTC CASSGSGGSVSKQYF
TRBJ1-5 TRBV20-1 - - TGCAGTGCTGCGGTAGTGGGCAATCAGCCCCAGCATTTT CSAAVVGNQPQHF
TRBJ2-5 TRBV14 many - TGTGCCAGCAGCCAAGATCCGCACGCTCGAAGGAATAGGGGGACCCAGTACTTC CASSQDPHARRNRGTQYF
TRBJ1-4 TRBV5-1 many TRBD1 TGCGCCAGTGCCTTTGGGACAGGGCCTGCAACTAATGAAAAACTGTTTTTT CASAFGTGPATNEKLFF
TRBJ1-2 TRBV18 many - TGTGCCAGCTCTCTGGACACCAACTATGGCTACACCTTC CASSLDTNYGYTF
TRBJ2-1 TRBV29-1 many TRBD2 TGCAGCGTTGAAGAACTAGCGGGGGGCCCGCTCGGTGAGCAGTTCTTC CSVEELAGGPLGEQFF
TRBJ2-7 TRBV28 many - TGTGCCAGCAGTATAAGCTACGAGCAGTACTTC CASSISYEQYF
TRBJ2-2 TRBV28 many TRBD1 TGTGCCAGCAGCCTGGGGACAGGGCGCACCGGGGAGCTGTTTTTT CASSLGTGRTGELFF
TRBJ2-7 TRBV7-8 - - TGTGCCAGCAGCCCGACTATCGGGCCCTACGAGCAGTACTTC CASSPTIGPYEQYF
TRBJ1-4 TRBV29-1 few TRBD1 TGCGGCGGAGGGACAGGGCTGGCTAATGAAAAACTGTTTTTT CGGGTGLANEKLFF
TRBJ1-6 TRBV3-1 - - TGTGCCAGCAGCCAGGAATACGGAAGGTCACCCCTCCACTTT CASSQEYGRSPLHF
TRBJ2-1 TRBV20-1 - TRBD1 TGCAGTGCTAACATAGGGACAGGGGGCGGCTCTTCCTACAATGAGCAGTTCTTC CSANIGTGGGSSYNEQFF
TRBJ2-1 TRBV7-2 many - TGTGCCAGCACCCTTAGTCGGTACAATGAGCAGTTCTTC CASTLSRYNEQFF
TRBJ2-7 TRBV4-2 many - TGTGCCAGCAGCCAACTCCACAGGCCCGCCGACGAGCAGTACTTC CASSQLHRPADEQYF
TRBJ2-7 TRBV20-1 few TRBD1 TGCAGTGCTAGGGGGGACAGGGGGTGGGAGCAGTACTTC CSARGDRGWEQYF
TRBJ1-2 TRBV6-2/TRBV6-3 once TRBD1 TGTGCCAGCCGTCGACAGGGAAGTGGCTACACCTTC CASRRQGSGYTF
TRBJ1-1 TRBV28 many - TGTGCCATAGGGGGGGTCACTGAAGCTTTCTTT CAIGGVTEAFF